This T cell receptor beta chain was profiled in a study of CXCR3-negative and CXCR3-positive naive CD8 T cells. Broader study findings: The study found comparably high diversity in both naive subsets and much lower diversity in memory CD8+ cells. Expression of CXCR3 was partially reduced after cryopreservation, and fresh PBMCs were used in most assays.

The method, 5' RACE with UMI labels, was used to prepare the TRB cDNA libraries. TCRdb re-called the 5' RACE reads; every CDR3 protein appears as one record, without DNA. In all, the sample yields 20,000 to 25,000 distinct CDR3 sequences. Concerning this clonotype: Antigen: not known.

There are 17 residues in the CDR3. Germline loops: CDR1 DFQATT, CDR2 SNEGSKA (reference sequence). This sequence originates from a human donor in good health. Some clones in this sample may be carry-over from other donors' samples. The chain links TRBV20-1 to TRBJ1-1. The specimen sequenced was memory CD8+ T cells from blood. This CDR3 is CSAHPAVTLTVNTEAFF.